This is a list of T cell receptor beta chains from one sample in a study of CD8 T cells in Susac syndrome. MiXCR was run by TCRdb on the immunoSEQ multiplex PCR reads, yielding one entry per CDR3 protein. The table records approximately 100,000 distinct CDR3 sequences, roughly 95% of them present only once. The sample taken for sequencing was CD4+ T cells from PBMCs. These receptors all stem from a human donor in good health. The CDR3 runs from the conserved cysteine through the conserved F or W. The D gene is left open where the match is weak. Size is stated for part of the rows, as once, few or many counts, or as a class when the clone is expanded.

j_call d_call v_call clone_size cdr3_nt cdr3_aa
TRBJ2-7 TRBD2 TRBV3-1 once TGTGCCAGCAGCCTGTCCCTACTAGCGGGGGGTTCCGAGCAGTACTTC CASSLSLLAGGSEQYF
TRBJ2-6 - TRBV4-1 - TGCGCCAGCAGCCAAGACGAGGGAGCCGGGGCCAACGTCCTGACTTTC CASSQDEGAGANVLTF
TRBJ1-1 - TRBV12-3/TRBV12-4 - TGTGCCAGCAGTTTAAGGGCAGGAATGAACACTGAAGCTTTCTTT CASSLRAGMNTEAFF
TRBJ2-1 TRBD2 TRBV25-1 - TGTGCCAGCAGTCTCCTTAGCGGGAGCTCCTACAATGAGCAGTTCTTC CASSLLSGSSYNEQFF
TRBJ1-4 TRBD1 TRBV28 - TGTGCCAGCAAATACTCGTTGACAGGGGGCGCGGATGAAAAACTGTTTTTT CASKYSLTGGADEKLFF
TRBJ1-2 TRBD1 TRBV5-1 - TGCGCCAGCAGCTTCGGGACAGTCCACCTCTATGGCTACACCTTC CASSFGTVHLYGYTF
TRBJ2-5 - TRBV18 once TGTGCCAGCTCTCCCACGTACCAAGAGACCCAGTACTTC CASSPTYQETQYF
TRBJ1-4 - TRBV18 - TGTGCCAGCTCACCAGACAGAGGAGAAAAACTGTTTTTT CASSPDRGEKLFF
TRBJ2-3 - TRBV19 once TGTGCCACTTTCTCGGGTACGCAGTATTTT CATFSGTQYF
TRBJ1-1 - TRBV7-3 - TGTGCCAGCAGCTTACGTCCGGTGAACACTGAAGCTTTCTTT CASSLRPVNTEAFF
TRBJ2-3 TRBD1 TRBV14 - TGTGCCAGCAGCCAAGTTGGACAGGGAGGTCCAGATACGCAGTATTTT CASSQVGQGGPDTQYF
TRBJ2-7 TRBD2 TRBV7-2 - TGTGCCAGCAGGACCCAAGCGGGGCCCTACGAGCAGTACTTC CASRTQAGPYEQYF
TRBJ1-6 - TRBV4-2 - TGTGCCAGCAGCCAAGAAATGAAACAGGGTGATAATTCACCCCTCCACTTT CASSQEMKQGDNSPLHF
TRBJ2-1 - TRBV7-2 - TGTGCCAGCAGCTTAGGGGGGACAACACGCTCCTACAATGAGCAGTTCTTC CASSLGGTTRSYNEQFF
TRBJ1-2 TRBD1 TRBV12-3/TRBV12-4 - TGTGCCAGCAGCCAACAGGGGGCAGCTGGCTACACCTTC CASSQQGAAGYTF
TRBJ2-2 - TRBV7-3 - TGTGCCAGCAGCTTCCGACAGTTCGGGGAGCTGTTTTTT CASSFRQFGELFF
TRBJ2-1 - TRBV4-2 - TGTGCCAACAGCCAAGATTTTCCCAATGAGCAGTTCTTC CANSQDFPNEQFF
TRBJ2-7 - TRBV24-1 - TGTGCCACCAGCTCACCCCAGGACTACGAGCAGTACTTC CATSSPQDYEQYF
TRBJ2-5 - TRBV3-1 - TGTGCCAGCAGCCAACACCTACAAGAGACCCAGTACTTC CASSQHLQETQYF
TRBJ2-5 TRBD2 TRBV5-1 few TGCGCCAGCAGCTTGGGGACTAGCGGAGCGGTTGAGACCCAGTACTTC CASSLGTSGAVETQYF
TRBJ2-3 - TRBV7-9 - TGTGCCAGCAGCCCCCCCGGACAGGAGGGTCCAGATACGCAGTATTTT CASSPPGQEGPDTQYF
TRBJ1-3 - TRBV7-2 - TGTGCCAGCAGCCCTGGAAACACCATATATTTT CASSPGNTIYF
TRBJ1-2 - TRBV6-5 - TGTGCCAGCAGTTACTCGAGTTCAGCAACGAACTATGGCTACACCTTC CASSYSSSATNYGYTF
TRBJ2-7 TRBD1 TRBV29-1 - TGCAGCGGACTTACCGGGACAGGCTCCTACGAGCAGTACTTC CSGLTGTGSYEQYF
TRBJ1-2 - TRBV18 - TGTGCCAGCTCACCAGTTGTGGACTCTAACTATGGCTACACCTTC CASSPVVDSNYGYTF
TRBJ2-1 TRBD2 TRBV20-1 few TGCAGTGCTAGAAGCGGGGGAGCCTACAATGAGCAGTTCTTC CSARSGGAYNEQFF
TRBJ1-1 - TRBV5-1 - TGCGCCAGCAGCTTGGCGGTCCTGGGCACTGAAGCTTTCTTT CASSLAVLGTEAFF
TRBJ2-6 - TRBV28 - TGTGCCAGCAGTTCAGGGAGTGCGCCTGGGGCCAACGTCCTGACTTTC CASSSGSAPGANVLTF
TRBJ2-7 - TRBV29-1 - TGCAGCGTTGAAGGATCAGGGGAATCCTACGAGCAGTACTTC CSVEGSGESYEQYF
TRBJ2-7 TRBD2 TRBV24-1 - TGTGCCACCAGTGACCTGGGGGGGGATGTCGCCTACGAGCAGTACTTC CATSDLGGDVAYEQYF
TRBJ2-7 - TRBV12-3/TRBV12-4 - TGTGCCAGCAGTTGGAGCTCCTACGAGCAGTACTTC CASSWSSYEQYF
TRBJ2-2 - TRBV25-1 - TGTGCCAGCAGTCAGGGGGGAATCACCGGGGAGCTGTTTTTT CASSQGGITGELFF
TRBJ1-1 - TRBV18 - TGTGCCAGCTCACAAGGACGGGGTATGAGCACTGAAGCTTTCTTT CASSQGRGMSTEAFF
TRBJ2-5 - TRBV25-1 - TGTGCCAGCAGTGGGAATAGGGGGGGCCGGGAGACCCAGTACTTC CASSGNRGGRETQYF
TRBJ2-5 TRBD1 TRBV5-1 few TGCGCCAGCAGCCACGGGACAGGGGAGGCGGAGACCCAGTACTTC CASSHGTGEAETQYF
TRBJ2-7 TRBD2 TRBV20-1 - TGCAGTGCTATTCCCGGGACTAGCGGGTACGAGCAGTACTTC CSAIPGTSGYEQYF
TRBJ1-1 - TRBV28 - TGTGCCAGCAGTTTATACTCTGGGTGGAGGCTTGAAGCTTTCTTT CASSLYSGWRLEAFF
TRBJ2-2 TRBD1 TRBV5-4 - TGTGCCAGCAGCCTTGACAGGGGCGAGGCCGGGGAGCTGTTTTTT CASSLDRGEAGELFF
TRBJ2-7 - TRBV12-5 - TGTGCTAGTGGTCCTTTCTACGAGCAGTACTTC CASGPFYEQYF
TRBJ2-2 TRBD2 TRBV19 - TGTGCCAGTAGTCGGTCCCAGCGGGAGCGAATGACCGGGGAGCTGTTTTTT CASSRSQRERMTGELFF
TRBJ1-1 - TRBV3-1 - TGTGCCAGCAGCCAAGCTACCGAGGGAACTGAAGCTTTCTTT CASSQATEGTEAFF
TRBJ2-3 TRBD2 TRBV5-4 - TGTGCCAGCAGCTGGGGCGTAAGCGGGAGGGAAACAGATACGCAGTATTTT CASSWGVSGRETDTQYF
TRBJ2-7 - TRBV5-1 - TGCGCCAGCAGCTTGGAGGGTAGCTCCTACGAGCAGTACTTC CASSLEGSSYEQYF
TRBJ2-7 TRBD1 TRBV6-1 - TGTGCCAGCGTGACAGGGTCCTACGAGCAGTACTTC CASVTGSYEQYF
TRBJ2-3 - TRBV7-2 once TGTGCCAGCAGCCTGGGGGCCTGGGATACGCAGTATTTT CASSLGAWDTQYF
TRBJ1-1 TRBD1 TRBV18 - TGTGCCAGCTCACCGGGACAGGGCTCTGAAGCTTTCTTT CASSPGQGSEAFF
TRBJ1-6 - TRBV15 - TGTGCCACCAGTCGGGACACAGATAATTCACCCCTCCACTTT CATSRDTDNSPLHF
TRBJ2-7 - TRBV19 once TGTGCCAGTAGTAGCGGGACTCAGATCGACGAGCAGTACTTC CASSSGTQIDEQYF
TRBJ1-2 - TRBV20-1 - TGCAGTGCTACACAGGGCTTGGAAAACTATGGCTACACCTTC CSATQGLENYGYTF
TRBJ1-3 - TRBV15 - TGTGCCACCAGCAGTAGAAGACCTGACAGATTCTCTGGAAACACCATATATTTT CATSSRRPDRFSGNTIYF